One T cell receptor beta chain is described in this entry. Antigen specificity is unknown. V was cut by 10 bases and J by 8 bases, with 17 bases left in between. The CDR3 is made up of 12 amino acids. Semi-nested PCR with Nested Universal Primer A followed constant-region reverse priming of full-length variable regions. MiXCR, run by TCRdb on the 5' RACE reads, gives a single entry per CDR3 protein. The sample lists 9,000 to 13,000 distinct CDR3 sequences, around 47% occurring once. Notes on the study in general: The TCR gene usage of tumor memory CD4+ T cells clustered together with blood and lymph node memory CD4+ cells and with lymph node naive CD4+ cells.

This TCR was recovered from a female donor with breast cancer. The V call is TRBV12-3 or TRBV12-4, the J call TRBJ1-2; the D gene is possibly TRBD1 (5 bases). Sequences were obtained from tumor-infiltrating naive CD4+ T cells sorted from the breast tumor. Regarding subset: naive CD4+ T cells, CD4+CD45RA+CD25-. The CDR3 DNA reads TGTGCCACTCGAGCGGGGGTCCGGGGCTACACCTTC. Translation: CATRAGVRGYTF.